These T cell receptor beta chains were read from a single sample in a study of blood T cell repertoires in COVID-19. Libraries were prepared by immunoSEQ multiplex PCR; TCRdb keeps only in-frame clonotypes and omits some of them. The sample contains 140,000 to 150,000 clones, around 83% of which appear only once. Sequencing used peripheral blood. The receptors come from a man aged 55 to 70 with active or convalescent COVID-19. The conserved cysteine and the conserved F or W are not part of the CDR3 here. The order of the fields is V gene, J gene, CDR3 protein.

TRBV3-1/TRBV3-2	TRBJ2-1	ASSQGISGGGYEQF
TRBV6-1	TRBJ1-1	ASSDSSGTREAF
TRBV7-2	TRBJ1-5	ASSSRQDQPQH
TRBV12-3/TRBV12-4	TRBJ2-3	ASTVRGEDTQY
TRBV12-3/TRBV12-4	TRBJ1-2	ASTDGRGGGYT
TRBV24-1	TRBJ2-1	ATSEAGTYNEQF
TRBV6-6	TRBJ1-2	ASSFQGGGYT
TRBV7-9	TRBJ1-4	ASSLGPAGEKLF
TRBV4-3	TRBJ1-2	ASTLDSSRPNYGYT
TRBV30	TRBJ1-2	AWSGQGYGYT
TRBV30	TRBJ1-6	AWSGTGGTPLH
TRBV7-2	TRBJ2-7	ASSLATFIYEQY
TRBV6-5	TRBJ1-2	ASSWGQGTSGYT
TRBV10-3	TRBJ1-4	AISDKMAGLNEKLF
TRBV4-1	TRBJ2-5	ASSQTGGPQETQY
TRBV5-1	TRBJ1-4	ASSLRTGINEKLF
TRBV7-2	TRBJ2-5	ASSSLGLAGGPDETQY
TRBV19	TRBJ1-4	ATTDLNEKLF
TRBV9	TRBJ1-4	ASSTRQGLSEKLF
TRBV2	TRBJ1-6	ASSEEGLYNSPLH
TRBV6-4	TRBJ1-1	ASSDSSRANTEAF
TRBV7-2	TRBJ1-1	ASSSGQGYTEAF
TRBV7-8	TRBJ2-1	ASSLDSTGYNEDEQF
TRBV24-1	TRBJ2-5	ATSDFSGSGVETQY
TRBV19	TRBJ2-3	ASSIRTSGRVFGTQY
TRBV7-7	TRBJ2-5	ASSLSSLVRETQY
TRBV27	TRBJ2-2	ASSFLAGDISGELF
TRBV7-9	TRBJ2-1	ASSPRGTLNNEQF
TRBV20-1	TRBJ1-1	SALPGTEAF
TRBV27	TRBJ1-5	ASSPTREGNQPQH
TRBV14	TRBJ1-6	ASSLLDRGSSPLH
TRBV7-8	TRBJ1-2	ASSLRAGGQGTFYGYT
TRBV19	TRBJ2-1	ASSTRGLAGGYNEQF
TRBV7-2	TRBJ2-1	ASSPRDRTNEQF
TRBV5-6	TRBJ1-2	ASSQLNSINSYGYT
TRBV6-5	TRBJ1-5	ASSRGQGGSQPQH
TRBV15	TRBJ2-5	ATGGEGVTGETQY
TRBV6-5	TRBJ1-2	ASSSIYGYT